This T cell receptor (beta chain) was identified in a study of blood T cell repertoires in COVID-19. The CDR3 runs 16 residues. Germline CDR1 and CDR2: LNHDA and SQIVND (reference sequence). J was trimmed by 4 bases and V by 6 bases; bases with no gene match: 13. TCRdb's table, derived via immunoSEQ multiplex PCR, lists solely in-frame clones and lacks some. The sample records more than 350,000 clones, 70% to 90% being singletons. Seattle's cohort entered during active infection and was followed longitudinally. This rearrangement joins TRBV19 to TRBJ2-3, with 7 bases lining up with TRBD2. The sample was peripheral blood. The clonotype was recovered from a woman aged 25-40 years with COVID-19, enrolled during active disease. CDR3: CASSGSVGGWADTQYF. In DNA, the CDR3 is TGTGCCAGTAGCGGATCGGTGGGGGGGTGGGCAGATACGCAGTATTTT.